This TCR beta chain emerged from a study of cytomegalovirus exposure and HLA in healthy donors. The CDR3 spans 15 residues. Looked up from germline, CDR1 is SNHLY and CDR2 is FYNNEI. Trimming cost V 3 bases and J 3 bases, with 15 bases left between them. The primer mix had 60 Vbeta and 13 Jbeta primers. Libraries were prepared by immunoSEQ multiplex PCR; TCRdb keeps only in-frame clonotypes and omits some of them. The sample records around 180,000 clones, 80% being singletons. The chain is built from TRBV2 and TRBJ2-7; D perhaps matches TRBD1 (6 bases). The sequence was collected from a woman aged 40-49 years in good health and CMV-seronegative. The sample taken for sequencing was PBMCs. DNA for the CDR3: TGTGCCAGCAGTGAGATGACAGGACCCGTCTACGAGCAGTACTTC. Protein: CASSEMTGPVYEQYF.